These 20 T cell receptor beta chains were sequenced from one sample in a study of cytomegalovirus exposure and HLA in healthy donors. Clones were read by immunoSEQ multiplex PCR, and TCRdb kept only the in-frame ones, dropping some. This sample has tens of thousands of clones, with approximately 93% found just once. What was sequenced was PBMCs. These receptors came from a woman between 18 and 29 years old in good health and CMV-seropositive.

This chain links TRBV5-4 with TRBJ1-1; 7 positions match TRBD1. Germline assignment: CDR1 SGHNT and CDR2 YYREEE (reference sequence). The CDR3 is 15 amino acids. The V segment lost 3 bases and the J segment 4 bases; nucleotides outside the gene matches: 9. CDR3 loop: CASSSGQAGGTEAFF. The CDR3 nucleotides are TGTGCCAGCAGCTCAGGACAGGCAGGGGGCACTGAAGCTTTCTTT.

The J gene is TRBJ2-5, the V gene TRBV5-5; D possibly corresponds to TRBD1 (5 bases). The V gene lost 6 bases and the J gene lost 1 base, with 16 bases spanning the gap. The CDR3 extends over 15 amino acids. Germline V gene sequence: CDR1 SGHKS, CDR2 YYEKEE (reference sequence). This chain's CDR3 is CASIDVPTVQETQYF. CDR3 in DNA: TGTGCCAGCATCGACGTCCCGACAGTCCAAGAGACCCAGTACTTC.

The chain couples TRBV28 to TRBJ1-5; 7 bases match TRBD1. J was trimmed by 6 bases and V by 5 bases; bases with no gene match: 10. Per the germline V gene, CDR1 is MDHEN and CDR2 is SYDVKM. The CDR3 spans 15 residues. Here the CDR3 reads CASSRSDRAGQPQHF. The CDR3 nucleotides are TGTGCCAGCAGTCGATCAGACAGGGCGGGTCAGCCCCAGCATTTT.

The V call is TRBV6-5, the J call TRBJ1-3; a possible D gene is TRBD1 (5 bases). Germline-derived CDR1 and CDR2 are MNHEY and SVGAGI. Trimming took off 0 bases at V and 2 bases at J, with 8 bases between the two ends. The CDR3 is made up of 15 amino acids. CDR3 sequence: CASSYSGRAGNTIYF. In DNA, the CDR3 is TGTGCCAGCAGTTACTCTGGCAGGGCTGGAAACACCATATATTTT.

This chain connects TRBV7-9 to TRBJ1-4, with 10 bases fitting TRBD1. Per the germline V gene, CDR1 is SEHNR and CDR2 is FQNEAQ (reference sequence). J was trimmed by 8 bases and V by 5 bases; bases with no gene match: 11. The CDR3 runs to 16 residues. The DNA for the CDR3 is TGTGCCAGCAGCCCAGGATTCGGGACAGGGGACGAAAAACTGTTTTTT. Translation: CASSPGFGTGDEKLFF.

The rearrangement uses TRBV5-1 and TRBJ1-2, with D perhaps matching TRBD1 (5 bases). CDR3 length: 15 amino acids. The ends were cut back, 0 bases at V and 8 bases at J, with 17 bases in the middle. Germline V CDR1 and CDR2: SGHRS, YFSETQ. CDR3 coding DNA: TGCGCCAGCAGCTTGGGTACAACAGGCCCTTGGGGCTACACCTTC. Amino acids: CASSLGTTGPWGYTF.

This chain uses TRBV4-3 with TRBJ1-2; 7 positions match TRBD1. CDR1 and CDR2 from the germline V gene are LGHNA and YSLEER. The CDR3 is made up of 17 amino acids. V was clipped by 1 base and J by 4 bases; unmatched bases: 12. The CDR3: CASSQVGPGQVSYGYTF. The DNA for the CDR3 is TGCGCCAGCAGCCAAGTCGGCCCCGGACAGGTCAGCTATGGCTACACCTTC.

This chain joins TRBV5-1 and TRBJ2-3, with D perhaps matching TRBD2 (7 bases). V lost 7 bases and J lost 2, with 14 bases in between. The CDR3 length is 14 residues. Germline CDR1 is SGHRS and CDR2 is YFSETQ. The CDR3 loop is CASERGALTDTQYF. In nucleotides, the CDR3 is TGCGCCAGCGAACGGGGGGCCCTCACAGATACGCAGTATTTT.

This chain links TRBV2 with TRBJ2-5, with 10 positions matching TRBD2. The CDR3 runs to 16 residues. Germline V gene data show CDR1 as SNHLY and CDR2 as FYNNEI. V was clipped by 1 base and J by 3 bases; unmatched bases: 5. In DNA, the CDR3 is TGTGCCAGCAGTGAAGAGAGCCTAGCGGGAGAAGAGACCCAGTACTTC. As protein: CASSEESLAGEETQYF.

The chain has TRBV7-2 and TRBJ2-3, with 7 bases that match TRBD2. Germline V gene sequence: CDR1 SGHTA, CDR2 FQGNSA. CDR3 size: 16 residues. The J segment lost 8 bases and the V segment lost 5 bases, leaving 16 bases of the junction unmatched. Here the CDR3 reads CASSPPGLVFQGTQYF. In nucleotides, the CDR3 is TGTGCCAGCAGCCCTCCAGGACTAGTGTTTCAGGGTACGCAGTATTTT.

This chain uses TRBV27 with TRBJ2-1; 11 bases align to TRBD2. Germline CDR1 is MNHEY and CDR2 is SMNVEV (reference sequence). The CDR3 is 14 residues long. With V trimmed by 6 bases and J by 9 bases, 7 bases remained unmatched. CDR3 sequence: CASSITSGSPEQFF. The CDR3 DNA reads TGTGCCAGCAGCATCACTAGCGGGAGCCCTGAGCAGTTCTTC.

The CDR3 sequence is CASSLMRGRGSNQPQHF. In DNA, the CDR3 is TGTGCCAGCAGCTTAATGAGGGGGCGCGGGAGCAATCAGCCCCAGCATTTT. The V gene is TRBV7-8, the J gene TRBJ1-5; 7 bases are a match to TRBD1. J lost 1 base, V lost 2 bases, and 8 bases had no gene match. Germline V gene data show CDR1 as SGHVS and CDR2 as FQNEAQ. The CDR3 consists of 17 residues.

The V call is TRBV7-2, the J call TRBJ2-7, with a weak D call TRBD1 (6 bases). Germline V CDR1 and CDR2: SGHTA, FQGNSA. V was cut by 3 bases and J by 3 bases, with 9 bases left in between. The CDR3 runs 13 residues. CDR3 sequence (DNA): TGTGCCAGCAGCTTTATGACAGGCTACGAGCAGTACTTC. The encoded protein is CASSFMTGYEQYF.

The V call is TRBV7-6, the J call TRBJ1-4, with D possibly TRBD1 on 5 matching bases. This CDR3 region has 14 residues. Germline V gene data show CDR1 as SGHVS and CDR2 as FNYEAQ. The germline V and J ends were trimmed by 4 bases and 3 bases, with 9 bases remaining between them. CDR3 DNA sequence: TGTGCCAGCAGCTCCCGACAGCCTAATGAAAAACTGTTTTTT. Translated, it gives CASSSRQPNEKLFF. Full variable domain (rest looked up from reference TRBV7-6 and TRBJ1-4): GAGVSQSPRYKVTKRGQDVALRCDPISGHVSLYWYRQALGQGPEFLTYFNYEAQQDKSGLPNDRFSAERPEGSISTLTIQRTEQRDSAMYRCASSSRQPNEKLFFGSGTQLSVL.

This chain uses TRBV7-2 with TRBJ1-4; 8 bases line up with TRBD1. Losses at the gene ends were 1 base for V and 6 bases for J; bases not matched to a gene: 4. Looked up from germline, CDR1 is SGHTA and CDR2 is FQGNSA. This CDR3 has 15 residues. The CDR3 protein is CASSLVAGGHEKLFF. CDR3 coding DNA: TGTGCCAGCAGCTTAGTGGCAGGGGGCCATGAAAAACTGTTTTTT.

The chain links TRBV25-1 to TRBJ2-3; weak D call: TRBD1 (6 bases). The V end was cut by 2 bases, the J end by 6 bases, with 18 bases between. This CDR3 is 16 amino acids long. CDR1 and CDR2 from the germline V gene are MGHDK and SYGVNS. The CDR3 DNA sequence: TGTGCCAGCAGTGAACCGACAGGTCCCCGTGTGGATACGCAGTATTTT. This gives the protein CASSEPTGPRVDTQYF.

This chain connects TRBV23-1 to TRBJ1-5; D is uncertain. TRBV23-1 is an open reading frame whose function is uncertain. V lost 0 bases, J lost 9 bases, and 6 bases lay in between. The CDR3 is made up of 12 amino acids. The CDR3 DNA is TGCGCCAGCAGTCAATCTCTTCTGCCCCAGCATTTT. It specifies CASSQSLLPQHF.

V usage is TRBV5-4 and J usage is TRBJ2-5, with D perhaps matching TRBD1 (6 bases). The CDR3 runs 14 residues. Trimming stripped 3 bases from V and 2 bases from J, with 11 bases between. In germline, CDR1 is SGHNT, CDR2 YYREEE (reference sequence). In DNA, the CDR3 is TGTGCCAGCAGCTCACAGACAGGACAAGAGACCCAGTACTTC. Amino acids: CASSSQTGQETQYF. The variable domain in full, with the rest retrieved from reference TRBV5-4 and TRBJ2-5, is ETGVTQSPTHLIKTRGQQVTLRCSSQSGHNTVSWYQQALGQGPQFIFQYYREEENGRGNFPPRFSGLQFPNYSSELNVNALELDDSALYLCASSSQTGQETQYFGPGTRLLVL.

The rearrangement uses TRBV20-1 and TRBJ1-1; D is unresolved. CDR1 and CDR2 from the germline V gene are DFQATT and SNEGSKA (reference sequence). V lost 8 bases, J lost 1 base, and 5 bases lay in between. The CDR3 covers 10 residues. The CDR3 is CSPGNTEAFF. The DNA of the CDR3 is TGCAGTCCGGGGAACACTGAAGCTTTCTTT.

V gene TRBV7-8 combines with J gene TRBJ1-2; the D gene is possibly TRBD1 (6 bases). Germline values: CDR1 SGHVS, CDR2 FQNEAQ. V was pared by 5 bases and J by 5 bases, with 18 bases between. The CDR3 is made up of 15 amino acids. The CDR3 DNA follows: TGTGCCAGCAGCCAAAAGCGCGACAGGACTTATGGCTACACCTTC. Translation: CASSQKRDRTYGYTF.